The following is a T cell receptor (beta chain) sequence with its context. Its cognate antigen is unknown. Trimming pared 0 bases from V and 4 bases from J, leaving 13 bases between. CDR1 is SGHKS and CDR2 is YYEKEE in the germline V gene (reference sequence). The CDR3 runs 15 residues. The data are from a study of blood T cells in healthy people across ages. Study conclusions and caveats: The CMV status of each donor remained undetermined, and this could have confounded shifts in expanded clonotypes.

Per-sample yields of isolated PBMCs were at least 6 million. It was with a sample-barcoded 5' primer and a J-beta primer mix that a second PCR of about 6 to 11 cycles was run. TCRdb ran MiXCR on the 5' RACE reads and lists one entry per CDR3 protein. This table has about 1.5 million distinct CDR3 sequences, 40% to 45% appearing once. Sequencing used blood. This TCR came from a woman under 30 in good health. This chain uses TRBV5-5 with TRBJ2-5; weak D call: TRBD1 (6 bases). Here the CDR3 reads CASSLGTADGETQYF. The CDR3 DNA reads TGTGCCAGCAGCTTGGGGACAGCTGATGGAGAGACCCAGTACTTC.